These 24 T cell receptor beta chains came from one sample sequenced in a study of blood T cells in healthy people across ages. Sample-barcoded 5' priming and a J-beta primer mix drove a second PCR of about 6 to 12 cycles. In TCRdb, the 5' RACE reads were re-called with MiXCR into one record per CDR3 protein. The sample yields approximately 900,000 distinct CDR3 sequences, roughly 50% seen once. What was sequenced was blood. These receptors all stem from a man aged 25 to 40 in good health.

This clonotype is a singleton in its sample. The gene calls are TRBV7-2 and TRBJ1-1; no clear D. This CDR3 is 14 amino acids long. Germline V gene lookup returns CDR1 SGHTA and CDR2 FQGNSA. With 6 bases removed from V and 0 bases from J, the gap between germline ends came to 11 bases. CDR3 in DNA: TGTGCCAGCAGTGTCGGGCACCTGAACACTGAAGCTTTCTTT. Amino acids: CASSVGHLNTEAFF.

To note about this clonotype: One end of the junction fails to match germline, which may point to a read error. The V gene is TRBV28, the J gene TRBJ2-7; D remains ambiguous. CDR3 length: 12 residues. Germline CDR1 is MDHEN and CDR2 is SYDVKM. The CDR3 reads CTSSLRTYEQYF. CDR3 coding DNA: TGTACCAGCAGTTTGAGGACCTACGAGCAGTACTTC.

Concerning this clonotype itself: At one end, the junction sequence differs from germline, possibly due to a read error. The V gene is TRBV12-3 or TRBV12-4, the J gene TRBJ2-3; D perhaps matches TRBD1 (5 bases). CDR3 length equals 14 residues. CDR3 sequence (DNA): TGTGCCAGCAGTTTTAGTCAGGGCACAGATGCGCAGTATTTT. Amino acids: CASSFSQGTDAQYF.

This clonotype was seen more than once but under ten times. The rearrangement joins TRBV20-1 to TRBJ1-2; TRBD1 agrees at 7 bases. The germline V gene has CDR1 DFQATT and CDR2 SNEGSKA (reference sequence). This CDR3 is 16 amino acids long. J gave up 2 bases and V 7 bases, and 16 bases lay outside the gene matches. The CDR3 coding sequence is TGCAGTGGAGGGGGCGAGAAATCGGTAACAAACTATGGCTACACCTTC. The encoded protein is CSGGGEKSVTNYGYTF.

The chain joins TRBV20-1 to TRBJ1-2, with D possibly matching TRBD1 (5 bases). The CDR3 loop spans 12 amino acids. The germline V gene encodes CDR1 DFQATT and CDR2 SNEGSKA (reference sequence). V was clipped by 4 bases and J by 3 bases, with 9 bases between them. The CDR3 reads CSATGPYYGYTF. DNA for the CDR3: TGCAGTGCTACAGGGCCTTACTATGGCTACACCTTC.

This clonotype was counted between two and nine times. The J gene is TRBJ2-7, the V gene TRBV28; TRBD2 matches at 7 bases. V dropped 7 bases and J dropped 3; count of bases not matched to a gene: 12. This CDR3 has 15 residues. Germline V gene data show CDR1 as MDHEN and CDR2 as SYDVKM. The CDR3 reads CASTPSGRGYYEQYF. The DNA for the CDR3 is TGTGCCAGCACTCCTTCGGGGAGGGGTTACTACGAGCAGTACTTC. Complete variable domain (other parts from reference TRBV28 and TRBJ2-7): DVKVTQSSRYLVKRTGEKVFLECVQDMDHENMFWYRQDPGLGLRLIYFSYDVKMKEKGDIPEGYSVSREKKERFSLILESASTNQTSMYLCASTPSGRGYYEQYFGPGTRLTVT.

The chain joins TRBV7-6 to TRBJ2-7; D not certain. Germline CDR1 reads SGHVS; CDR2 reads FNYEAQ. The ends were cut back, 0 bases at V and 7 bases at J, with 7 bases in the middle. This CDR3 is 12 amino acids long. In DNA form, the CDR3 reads TGTGCCAGCAGCTTAGCATCCGAAGAGCAGTACTTC. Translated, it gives CASSLASEEQYF.

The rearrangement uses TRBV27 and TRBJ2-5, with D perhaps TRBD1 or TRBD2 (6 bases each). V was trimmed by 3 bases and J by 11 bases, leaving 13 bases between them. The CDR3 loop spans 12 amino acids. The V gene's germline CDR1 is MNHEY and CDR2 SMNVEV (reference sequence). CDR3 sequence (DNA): TGTGCCAGCAGTTTCTTAAGGGGGGAGCAGTACTTC. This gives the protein CASSFLRGEQYF.

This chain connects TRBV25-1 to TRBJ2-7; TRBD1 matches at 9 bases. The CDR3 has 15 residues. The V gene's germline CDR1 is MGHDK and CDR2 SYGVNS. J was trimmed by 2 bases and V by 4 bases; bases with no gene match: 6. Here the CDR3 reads CASSVGTGTAYEQYF. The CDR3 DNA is TGTGCCAGCAGTGTAGGGACAGGGACAGCCTACGAGCAGTACTTC.

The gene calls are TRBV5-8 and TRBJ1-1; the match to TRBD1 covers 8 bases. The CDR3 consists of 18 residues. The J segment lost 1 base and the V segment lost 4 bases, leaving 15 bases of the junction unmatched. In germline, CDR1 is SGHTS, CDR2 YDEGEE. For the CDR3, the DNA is TGTGCCAGCAGCCCCATGACCGGGACAGGCCCTTCGAACACTGAAGCTTTCTTT. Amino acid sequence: CASSPMTGTGPSNTEAFF.

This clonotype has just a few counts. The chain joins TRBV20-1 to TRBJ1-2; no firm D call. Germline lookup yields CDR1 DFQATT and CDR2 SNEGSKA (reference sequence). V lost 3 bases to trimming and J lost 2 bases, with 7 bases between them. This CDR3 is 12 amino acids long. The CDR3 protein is CSASKDNYGYTF. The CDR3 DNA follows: TGCAGTGCTAGTAAGGACAACTATGGCTACACCTTC.

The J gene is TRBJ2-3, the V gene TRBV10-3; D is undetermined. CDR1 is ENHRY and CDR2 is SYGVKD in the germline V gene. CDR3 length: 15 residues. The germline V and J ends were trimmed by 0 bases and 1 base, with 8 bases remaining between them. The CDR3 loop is CAISESGTGTDTQYF. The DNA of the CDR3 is TGTGCCATCAGTGAGTCTGGTACAGGCACAGATACGCAGTATTTT.

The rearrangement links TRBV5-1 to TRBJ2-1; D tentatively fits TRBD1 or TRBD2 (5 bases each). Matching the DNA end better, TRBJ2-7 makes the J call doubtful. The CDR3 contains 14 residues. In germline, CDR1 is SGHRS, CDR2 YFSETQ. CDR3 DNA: TGCGCCAGCAGCTTTGGGGACCCCTACAATGAGCAGTACTTC. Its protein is CASSFGDPYNEQYF.

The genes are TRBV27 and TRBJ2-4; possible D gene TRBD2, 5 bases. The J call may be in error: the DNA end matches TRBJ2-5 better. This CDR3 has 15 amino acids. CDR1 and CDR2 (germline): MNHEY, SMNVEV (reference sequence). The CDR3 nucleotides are TGTGCCAGCAGGGTAAGCTCTGGGAGCCAAGAGACCCAGTACTTC. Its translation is CASRVSSGSQETQYF.

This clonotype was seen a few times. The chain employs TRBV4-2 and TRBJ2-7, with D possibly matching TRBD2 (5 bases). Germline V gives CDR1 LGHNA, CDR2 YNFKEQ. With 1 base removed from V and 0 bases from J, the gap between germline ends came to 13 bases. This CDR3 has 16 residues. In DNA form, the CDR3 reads TGTGCCAGCAGCCAAGGGTCGGAGCGGTCCTCCTACGAGCAGTACTTC. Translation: CASSQGSERSSYEQYF.

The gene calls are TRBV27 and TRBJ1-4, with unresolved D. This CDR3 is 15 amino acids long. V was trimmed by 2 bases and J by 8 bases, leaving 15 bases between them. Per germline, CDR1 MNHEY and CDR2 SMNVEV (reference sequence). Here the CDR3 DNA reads TGTGCCAGCAGTTTAGGAGGCTCCCTCCGGGAAAAACTGTTTTTT. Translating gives CASSLGGSLREKLFF.

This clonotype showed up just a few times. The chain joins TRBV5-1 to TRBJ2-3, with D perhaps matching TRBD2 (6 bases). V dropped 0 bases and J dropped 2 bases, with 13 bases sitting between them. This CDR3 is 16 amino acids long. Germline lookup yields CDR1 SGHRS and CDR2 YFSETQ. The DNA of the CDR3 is TGCGCCAGCAGCTTGGTTCCTGGGGGGAACACAGATACGCAGTATTTT. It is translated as CASSLVPGGNTDTQYF.

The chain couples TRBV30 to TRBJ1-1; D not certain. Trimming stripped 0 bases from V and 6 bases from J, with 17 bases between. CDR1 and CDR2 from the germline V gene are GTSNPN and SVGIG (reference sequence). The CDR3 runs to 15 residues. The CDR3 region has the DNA TGTGCCTGGAGTGTACAATCCGGGTCGGGCGCTGAAGCTTTCTTT. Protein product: CAWSVQSGSGAEAFF.

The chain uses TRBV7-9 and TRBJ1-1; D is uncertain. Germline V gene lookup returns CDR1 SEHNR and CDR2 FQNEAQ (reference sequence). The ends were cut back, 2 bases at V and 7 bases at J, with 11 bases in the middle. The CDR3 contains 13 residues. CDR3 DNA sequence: TGTGCCAGCAGCTTACTGGCAGTCCGTGAAGCTTTCTTT. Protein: CASSLLAVREAFF.

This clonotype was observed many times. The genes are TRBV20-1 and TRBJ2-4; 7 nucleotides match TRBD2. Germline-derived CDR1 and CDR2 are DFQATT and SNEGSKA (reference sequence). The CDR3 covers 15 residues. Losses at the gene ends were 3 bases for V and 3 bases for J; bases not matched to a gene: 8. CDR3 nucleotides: TGCAGTGCTAGCTCATGGGGGGGAGGCAAAAACATTCAGTACTTC. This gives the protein CSASSWGGGKNIQYF.

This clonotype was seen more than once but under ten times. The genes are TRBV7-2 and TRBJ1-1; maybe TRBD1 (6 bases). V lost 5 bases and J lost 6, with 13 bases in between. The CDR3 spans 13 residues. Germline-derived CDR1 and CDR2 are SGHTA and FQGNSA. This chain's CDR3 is CASSVTQGSEAFF. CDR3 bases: TGTGCCAGCAGCGTAACACAGGGCTCTGAAGCTTTCTTT.

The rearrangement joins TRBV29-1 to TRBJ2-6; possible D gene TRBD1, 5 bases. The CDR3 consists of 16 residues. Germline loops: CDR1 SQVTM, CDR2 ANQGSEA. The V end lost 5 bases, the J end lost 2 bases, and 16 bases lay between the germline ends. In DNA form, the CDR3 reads TGCAGCGTTATAACCCAGGGTTCAGCTGGGGCCAACGTCCTGACTTTC. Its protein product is CSVITQGSAGANVLTF.

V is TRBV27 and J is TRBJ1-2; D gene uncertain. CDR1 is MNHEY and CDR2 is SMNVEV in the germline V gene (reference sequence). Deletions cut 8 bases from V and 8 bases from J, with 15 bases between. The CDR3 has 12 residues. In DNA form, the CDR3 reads TGTGCCAGCGGGCAATTGGGAGGCGGCTACACCTTC. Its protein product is CASGQLGGGYTF.

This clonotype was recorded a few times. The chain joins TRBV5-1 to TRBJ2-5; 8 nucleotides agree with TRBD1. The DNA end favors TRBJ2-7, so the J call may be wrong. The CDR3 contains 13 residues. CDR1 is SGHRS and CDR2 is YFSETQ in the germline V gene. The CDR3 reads CASRGTGHVEQYF. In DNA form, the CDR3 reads TGCGCCAGCAGAGGGACAGGCCATGTCGAGCAGTACTTC.